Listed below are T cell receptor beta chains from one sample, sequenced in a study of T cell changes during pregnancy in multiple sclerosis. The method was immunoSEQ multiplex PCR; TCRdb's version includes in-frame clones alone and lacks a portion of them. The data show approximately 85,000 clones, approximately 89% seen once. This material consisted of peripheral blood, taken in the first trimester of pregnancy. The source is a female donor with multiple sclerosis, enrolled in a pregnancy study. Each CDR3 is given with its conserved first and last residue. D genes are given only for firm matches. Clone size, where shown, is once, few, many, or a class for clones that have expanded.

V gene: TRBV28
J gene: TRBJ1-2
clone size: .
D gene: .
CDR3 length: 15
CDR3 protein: CASSLPGQSSGGYTF
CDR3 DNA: TGTGCCAGCAGCCTACCAGGACAGTCCTCTGGTGGCTACACCTTC

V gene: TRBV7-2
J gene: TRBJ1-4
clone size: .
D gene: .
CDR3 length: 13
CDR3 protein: CASSPRANEKLFF
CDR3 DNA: TGTGCCAGCAGCCCCAGGGCTAATGAAAAACTGTTTTTT

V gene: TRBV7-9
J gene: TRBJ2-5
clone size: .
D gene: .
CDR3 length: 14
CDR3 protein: CASSPAGSGETQYF
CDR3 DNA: TGTGCCAGCAGCCCAGCTGGTAGCGGAGAGACCCAGTACTTC

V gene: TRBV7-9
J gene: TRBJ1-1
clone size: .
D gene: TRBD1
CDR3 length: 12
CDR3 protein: CASSQGATLAFF
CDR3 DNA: TGTGCCAGCAGCCAGGGGGCGACCTTAGCTTTCTTT

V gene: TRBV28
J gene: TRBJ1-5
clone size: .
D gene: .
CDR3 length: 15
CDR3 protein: CASRRGTDGNQPQHF
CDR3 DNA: TGTGCCAGCAGGCGGGGTACCGATGGCAATCAGCCCCAGCATTTT

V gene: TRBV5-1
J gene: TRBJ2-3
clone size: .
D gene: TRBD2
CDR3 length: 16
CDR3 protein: CASSLGSSGGTDTQYF
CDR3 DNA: TGCGCCAGCAGCTTGGGGTCTAGCGGGGGCACAGATACGCAGTATTTT

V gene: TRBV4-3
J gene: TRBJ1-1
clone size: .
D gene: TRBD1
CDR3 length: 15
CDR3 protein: CASSQEAQGHTEAFF
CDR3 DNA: TGCGCCAGCAGCCAAGAGGCACAGGGGCACACTGAAGCTTTCTTT

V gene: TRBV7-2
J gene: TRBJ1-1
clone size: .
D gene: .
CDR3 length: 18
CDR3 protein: CASSLPMTGRLPNTEAFF
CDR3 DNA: TGTGCCAGCAGCTTACCGATGACCGGGAGACTTCCCAACACTGAAGCTTTCTTT

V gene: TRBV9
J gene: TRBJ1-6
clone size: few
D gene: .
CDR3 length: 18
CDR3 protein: CASSVGARAGGVNSPLHF
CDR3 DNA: TGTGCCAGCAGCGTAGGTGCCAGGGCTGGTGGGGTAAATTCACCCCTCCACTTT

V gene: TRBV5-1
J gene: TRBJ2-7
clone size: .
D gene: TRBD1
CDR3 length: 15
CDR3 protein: CASSFWDRGPNEQYF
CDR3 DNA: TGCGCCAGCAGCTTCTGGGACAGGGGGCCCAACGAGCAGTACTTC

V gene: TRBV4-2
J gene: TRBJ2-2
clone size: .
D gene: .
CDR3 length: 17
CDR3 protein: CASSPHGRARNTGELFF
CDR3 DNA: TGTGCCAGCAGCCCCCATGGCAGGGCAAGGAACACCGGGGAGCTGTTTTTT

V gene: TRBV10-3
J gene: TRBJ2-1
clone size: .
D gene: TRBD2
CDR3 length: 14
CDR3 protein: CAISGGLAGNRQFF
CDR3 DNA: TGTGCCATCAGTGGGGGACTAGCGGGGAATCGGCAGTTCTTC

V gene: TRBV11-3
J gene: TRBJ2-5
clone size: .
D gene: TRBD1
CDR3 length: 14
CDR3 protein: CASRPGQGAETQYF
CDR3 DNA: TGTGCCAGCAGGCCGGGACAGGGGGCAGAGACCCAGTACTTC

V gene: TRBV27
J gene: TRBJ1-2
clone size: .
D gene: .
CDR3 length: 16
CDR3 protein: CASSRASGGGHYGYTF
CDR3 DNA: TGTGCCAGCAGTCGGGCCTCGGGGGGCGGGCACTATGGCTACACCTTC

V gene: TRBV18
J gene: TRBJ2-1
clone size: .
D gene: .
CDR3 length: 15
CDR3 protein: CASSPLASSYNEQFF
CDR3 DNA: TGTGCCAGCTCACCGTTGGCTAGCTCCTACAATGAGCAGTTCTTC

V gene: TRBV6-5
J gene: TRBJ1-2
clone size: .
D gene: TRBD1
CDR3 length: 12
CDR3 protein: CASSWDRDGYTF
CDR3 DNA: TGTGCCAGCAGTTGGGACAGGGATGGCTACACCTTC

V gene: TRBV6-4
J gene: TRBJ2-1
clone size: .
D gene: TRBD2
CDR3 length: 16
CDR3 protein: CAISWAAGLDYNEQFF
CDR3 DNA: TGTGCCATCTCGTGGGCGGCGGGACTAGACTACAATGAGCAGTTCTTC

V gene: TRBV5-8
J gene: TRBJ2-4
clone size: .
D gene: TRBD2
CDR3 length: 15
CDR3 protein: CASSLEGTSGNIQYF
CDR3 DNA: TGTGCCAGCAGCTTGGAAGGGACTAGCGGAAACATTCAGTACTTC

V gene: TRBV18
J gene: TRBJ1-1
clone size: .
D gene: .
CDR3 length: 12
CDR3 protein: CASSVFNTEAFF
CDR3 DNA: TGTGCCAGCTCCGTGTTTAACACTGAAGCTTTCTTT

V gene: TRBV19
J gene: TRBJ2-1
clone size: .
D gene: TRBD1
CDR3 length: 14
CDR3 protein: CASSIDRGRDEQFF
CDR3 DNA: TGTGCCAGTAGTATCGACAGGGGGCGTGATGAGCAGTTCTTC

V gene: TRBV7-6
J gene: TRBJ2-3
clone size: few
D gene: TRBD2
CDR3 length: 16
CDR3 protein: CASSALAGGITDTQYF
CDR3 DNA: TGTGCCAGCAGCGCCCTAGCGGGGGGGATCACAGATACGCAGTATTTT

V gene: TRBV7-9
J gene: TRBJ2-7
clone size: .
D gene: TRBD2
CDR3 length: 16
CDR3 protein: CASSLVSGGSSYEQYF
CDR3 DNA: TGTGCCAGCAGCTTGGTGAGCGGGGGAAGCTCCTACGAGCAGTACTTC

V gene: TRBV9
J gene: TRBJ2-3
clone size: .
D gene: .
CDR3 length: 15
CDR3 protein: CASSVSGASTDTQYF
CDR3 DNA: TGTGCCAGCAGCGTATCCGGTGCTAGCACAGATACGCAGTATTTT

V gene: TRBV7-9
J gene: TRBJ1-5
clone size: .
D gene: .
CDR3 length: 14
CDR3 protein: CASTLGGSDQPQHF
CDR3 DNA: TGTGCCAGCACTCTCGGGGGGAGTGATCAGCCCCAGCATTTT

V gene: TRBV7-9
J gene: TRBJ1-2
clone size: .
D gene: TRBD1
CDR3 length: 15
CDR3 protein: CASSEYDRVNYGYTF
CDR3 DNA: TGTGCCAGCAGCGAATACGACAGGGTCAACTATGGCTACACCTTC

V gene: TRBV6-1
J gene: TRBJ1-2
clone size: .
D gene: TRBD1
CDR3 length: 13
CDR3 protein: CASSRDRAGGYTF
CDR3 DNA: TGTGCCAGCAGTCGGGACAGGGCAGGAGGCTACACCTTC

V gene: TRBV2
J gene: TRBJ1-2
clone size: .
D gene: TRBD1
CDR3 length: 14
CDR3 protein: CASSPPGQFEGYTF
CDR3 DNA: TGTGCCAGCAGTCCTCCGGGACAGTTTGAAGGCTACACCTTC

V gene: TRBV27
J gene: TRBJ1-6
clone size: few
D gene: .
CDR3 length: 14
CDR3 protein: CASSLSGEYSPLHF
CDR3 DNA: TGTGCCAGCAGTCTCTCAGGGGAGTATTCACCCCTCCACTTT

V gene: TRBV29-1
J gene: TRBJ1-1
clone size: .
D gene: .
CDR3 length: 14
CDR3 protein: CSVGAPGRNTEAFF
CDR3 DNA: TGCAGCGTTGGGGCCCCGGGGAGGAACACTGAAGCTTTCTTT

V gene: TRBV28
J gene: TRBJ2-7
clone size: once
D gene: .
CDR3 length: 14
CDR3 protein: CASSFSLVSYEQYF
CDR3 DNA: TGTGCCAGCAGTTTCTCACTAGTCTCCTACGAGCAGTACTTC

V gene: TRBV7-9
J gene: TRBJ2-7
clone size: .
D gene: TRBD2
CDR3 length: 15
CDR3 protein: CASSFSSGRGTEQYF
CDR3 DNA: TGTGCCAGCAGCTTTTCTAGCGGGCGGGGTACCGAGCAGTACTTC

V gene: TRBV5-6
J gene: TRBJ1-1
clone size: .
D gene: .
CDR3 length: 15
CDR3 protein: CASSLGAALNTEAFF
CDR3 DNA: TGTGCCAGCAGCTTGGGGGCAGCCTTGAACACTGAAGCTTTCTTT

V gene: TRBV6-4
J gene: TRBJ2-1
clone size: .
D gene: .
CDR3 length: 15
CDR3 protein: CASSDSATPSSKQFF
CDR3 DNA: TGTGCCAGCAGTGACTCTGCGACACCTTCCTCAAAGCAGTTCTTC

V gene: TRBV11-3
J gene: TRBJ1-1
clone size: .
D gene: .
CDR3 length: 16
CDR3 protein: CASSTPPGGLNTEAFF
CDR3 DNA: TGTGCCAGCAGCACTCCCCCGGGGGGGCTGAACACTGAAGCTTTCTTT

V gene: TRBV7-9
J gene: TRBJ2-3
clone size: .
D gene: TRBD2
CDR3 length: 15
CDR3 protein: CASSLVSGGTDTQYF
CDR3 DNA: TGTGCCAGCAGCTTAGTTAGCGGGGGCACAGATACGCAGTATTTT

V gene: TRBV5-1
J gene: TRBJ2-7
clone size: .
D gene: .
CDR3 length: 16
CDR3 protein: CASSLALTGQSYEQYF
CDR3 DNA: TGCGCCAGCAGCTTGGCGCTGACAGGTCAGTCCTACGAGCAGTACTTC

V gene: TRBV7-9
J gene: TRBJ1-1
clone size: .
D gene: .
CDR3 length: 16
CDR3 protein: CASSLAPRTVNTEAFF
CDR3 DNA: TGTGCCAGCAGCTTAGCGCCGCGGACAGTGAACACTGAAGCTTTCTTT

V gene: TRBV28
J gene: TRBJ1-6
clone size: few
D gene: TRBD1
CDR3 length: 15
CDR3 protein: CASSPTGTGYSPLHF
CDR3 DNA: TGTGCCAGCAGTCCCACCGGGACAGGGTATTCACCCCTCCACTTT

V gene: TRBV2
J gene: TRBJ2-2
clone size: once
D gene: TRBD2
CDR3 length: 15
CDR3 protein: CASSEGGGWPGELFF
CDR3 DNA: TGTGCCAGCAGTGAAGGGGGGGGATGGCCCGGGGAGCTGTTTTTT

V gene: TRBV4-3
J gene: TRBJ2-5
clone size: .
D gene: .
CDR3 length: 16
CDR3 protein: CASSHPPPGVQETQYF
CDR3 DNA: TGCGCCAGCAGCCATCCCCCCCCGGGAGTACAAGAGACCCAGTACTTC

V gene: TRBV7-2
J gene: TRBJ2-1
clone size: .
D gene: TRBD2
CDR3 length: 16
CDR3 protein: CASSLGLAVRYNEQFF
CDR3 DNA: TGTGCCAGCAGCTTAGGACTAGCGGTGAGATACAATGAGCAGTTCTTC

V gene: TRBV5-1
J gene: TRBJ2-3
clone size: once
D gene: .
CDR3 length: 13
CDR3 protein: CASTFGAADTQYF
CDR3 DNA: TGCGCCAGCACCTTTGGAGCGGCAGATACGCAGTATTTT

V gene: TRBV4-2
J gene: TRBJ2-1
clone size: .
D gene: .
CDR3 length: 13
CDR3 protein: CASSQDVLNEQFF
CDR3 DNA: TGTGCCAGCAGCCAAGACGTACTAAATGAGCAGTTCTTC

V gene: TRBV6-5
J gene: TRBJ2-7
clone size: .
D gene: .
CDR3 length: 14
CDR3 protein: CASSYSGQSYEQYF
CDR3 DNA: TGTGCCAGCAGTTACTCGGGGCAGTCCTACGAGCAGTACTTC

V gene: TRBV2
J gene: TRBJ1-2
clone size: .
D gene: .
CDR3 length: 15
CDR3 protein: CASMILSRLNYGYTF
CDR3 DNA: TGTGCCAGCATGATACTCAGCAGGCTCAACTATGGCTACACCTTC